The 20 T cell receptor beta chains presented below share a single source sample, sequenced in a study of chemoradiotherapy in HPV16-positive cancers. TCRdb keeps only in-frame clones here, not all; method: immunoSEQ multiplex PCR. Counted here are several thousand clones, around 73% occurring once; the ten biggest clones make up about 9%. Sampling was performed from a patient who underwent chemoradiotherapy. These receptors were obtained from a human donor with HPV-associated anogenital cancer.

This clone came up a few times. The CDR3 loop reads CASSQDSTGFRNQPQHF. For the CDR3, the DNA is TGCGCCAGCAGCCAAGATAGTACAGGGTTTCGGAATCAGCCCCAGCATTTT. This rearrangement joins TRBV4-1 to TRBJ1-5, with a weak D call TRBD1 (6 bases). Germline V CDR1 and CDR2: MGHRA, YSYEKL. Between the trimmed V and J ends, which lost 0 bases and 4 bases, there was a span of 16 bases. This CDR3 comprises 17 residues.

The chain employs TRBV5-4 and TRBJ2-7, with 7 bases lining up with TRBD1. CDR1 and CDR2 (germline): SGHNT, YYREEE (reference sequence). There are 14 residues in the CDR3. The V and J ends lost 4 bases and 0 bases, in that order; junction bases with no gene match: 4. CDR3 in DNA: TGTGCCAGCAGCCCAGGACAGGACTCCTACGAGCAGTACTTC. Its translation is CASSPGQDSYEQYF.

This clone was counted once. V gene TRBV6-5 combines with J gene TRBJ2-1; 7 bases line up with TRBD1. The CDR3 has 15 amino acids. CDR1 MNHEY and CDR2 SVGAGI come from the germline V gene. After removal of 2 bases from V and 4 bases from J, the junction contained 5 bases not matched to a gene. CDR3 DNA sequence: TGTGCCAGCAGTTACAGAGGGGGCGCGTACAATGAGCAGTTCTTC. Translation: CASSYRGGAYNEQFF.

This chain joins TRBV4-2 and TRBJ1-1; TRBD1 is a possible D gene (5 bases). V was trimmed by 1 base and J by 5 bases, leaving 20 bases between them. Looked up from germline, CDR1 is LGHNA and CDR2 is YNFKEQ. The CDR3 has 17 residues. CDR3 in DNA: TGTGCCAGCAGCCAAGGGTATGACCAGAGGGGTGGAACTGAAGCTTTCTTT. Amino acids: CASSQGYDQRGGTEAFF.

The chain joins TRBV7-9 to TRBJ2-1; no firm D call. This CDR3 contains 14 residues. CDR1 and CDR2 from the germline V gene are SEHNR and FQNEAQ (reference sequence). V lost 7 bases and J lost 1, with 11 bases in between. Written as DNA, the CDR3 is TGTGCCAGCACCCCCAGGTTATCCTACAATGAGCAGTTCTTC. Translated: CASTPRLSYNEQFF.

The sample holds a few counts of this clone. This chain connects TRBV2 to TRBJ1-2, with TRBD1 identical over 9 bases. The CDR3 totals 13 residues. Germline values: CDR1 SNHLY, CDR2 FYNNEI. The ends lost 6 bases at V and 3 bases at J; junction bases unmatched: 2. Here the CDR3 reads CASRTGGDYGYTF. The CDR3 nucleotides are TGTGCCAGCAGGACAGGGGGGGACTATGGCTACACCTTC.

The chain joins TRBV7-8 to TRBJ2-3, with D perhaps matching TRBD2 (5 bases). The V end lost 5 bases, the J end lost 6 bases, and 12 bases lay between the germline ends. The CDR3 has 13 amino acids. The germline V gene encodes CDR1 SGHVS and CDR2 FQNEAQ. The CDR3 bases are TGTGCCAGCAGCCCCCCGAGGGCCGATACGCAGTATTTT. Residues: CASSPPRADTQYF.

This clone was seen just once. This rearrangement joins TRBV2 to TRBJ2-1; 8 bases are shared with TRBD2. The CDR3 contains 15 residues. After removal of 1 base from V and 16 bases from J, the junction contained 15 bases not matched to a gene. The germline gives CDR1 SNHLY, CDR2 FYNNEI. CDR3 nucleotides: TGTGCCAGCAGTGAAGTTGGCGGGGGGCTAGGTTTGGGATTCTTC. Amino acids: CASSEVGGGLGLGFF.

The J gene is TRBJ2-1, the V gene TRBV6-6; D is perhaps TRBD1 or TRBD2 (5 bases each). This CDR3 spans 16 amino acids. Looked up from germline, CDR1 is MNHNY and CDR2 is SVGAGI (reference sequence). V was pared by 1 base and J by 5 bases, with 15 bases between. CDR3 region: CASSYLGTEAHNEQFF. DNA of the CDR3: TGTGCCAGCAGTTACTTGGGGACCGAAGCTCACAATGAGCAGTTCTTC.

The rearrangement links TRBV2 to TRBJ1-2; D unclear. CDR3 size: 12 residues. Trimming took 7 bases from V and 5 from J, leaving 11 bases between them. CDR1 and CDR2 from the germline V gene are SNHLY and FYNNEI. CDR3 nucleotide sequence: TGTGCCAGCACTAGAGAGGATTATGGCTACACCTTC. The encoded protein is CASTREDYGYTF.

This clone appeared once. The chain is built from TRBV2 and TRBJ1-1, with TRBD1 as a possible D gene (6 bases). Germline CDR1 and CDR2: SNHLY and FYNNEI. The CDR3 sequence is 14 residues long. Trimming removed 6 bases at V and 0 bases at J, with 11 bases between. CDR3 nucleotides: TGTGCCAGCAGGGGAGGGGGAATGAACACTGAAGCTTTCTTT. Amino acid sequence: CASRGGGMNTEAFF.

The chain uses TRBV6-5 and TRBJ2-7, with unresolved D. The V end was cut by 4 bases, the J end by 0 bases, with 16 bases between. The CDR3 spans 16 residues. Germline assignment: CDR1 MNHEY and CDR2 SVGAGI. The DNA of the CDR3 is TGTGCCAGCAGTTCCCCCTCGTCGACTGACTCCTACGAGCAGTACTTC. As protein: CASSSPSSTDSYEQYF.

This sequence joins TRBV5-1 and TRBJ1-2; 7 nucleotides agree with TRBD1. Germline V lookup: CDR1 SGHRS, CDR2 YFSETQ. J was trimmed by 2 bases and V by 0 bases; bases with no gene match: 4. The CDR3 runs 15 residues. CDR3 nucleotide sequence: TGCGCCAGCAGCTTGGATCGGGACAGCAACTATGGCTACACCTTC. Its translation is CASSLDRDSNYGYTF.

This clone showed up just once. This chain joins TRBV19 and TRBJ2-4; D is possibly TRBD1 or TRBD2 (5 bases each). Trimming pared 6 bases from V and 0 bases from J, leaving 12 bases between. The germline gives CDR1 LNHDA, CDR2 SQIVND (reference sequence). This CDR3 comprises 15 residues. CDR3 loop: CASSGTALAKNIQYF. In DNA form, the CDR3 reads TGTGCCAGTAGCGGGACGGCGCTAGCCAAAAACATTCAGTACTTC.

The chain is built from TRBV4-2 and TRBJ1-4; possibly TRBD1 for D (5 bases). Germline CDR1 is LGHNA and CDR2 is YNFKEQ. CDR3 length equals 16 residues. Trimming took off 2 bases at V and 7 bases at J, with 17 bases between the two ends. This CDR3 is CASSQPWARAPEKLFF. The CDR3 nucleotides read TGTGCCAGCAGCCAACCTTGGGCCAGGGCCCCTGAAAAACTGTTTTTT.

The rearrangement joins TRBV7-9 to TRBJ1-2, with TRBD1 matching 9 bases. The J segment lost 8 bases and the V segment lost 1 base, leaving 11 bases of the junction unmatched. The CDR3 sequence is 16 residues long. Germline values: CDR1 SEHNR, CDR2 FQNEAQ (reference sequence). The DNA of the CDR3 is TGTGCCAGCAGCTTAGATCGGACAGGGGTTTTTGAAGGCTACACCTTC. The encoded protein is CASSLDRTGVFEGYTF. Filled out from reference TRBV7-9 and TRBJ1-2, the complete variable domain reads DTGVSQNPRHKITKRGQNVTFRCDPISEHNRLYWYRQTLGQGPEFLTYFQNEAQLEKSRLLSDRFSAERPKGSFSTLEIQRTEQGDSAMYLCASSLDRTGVFEGYTFGSGTRLTVV.

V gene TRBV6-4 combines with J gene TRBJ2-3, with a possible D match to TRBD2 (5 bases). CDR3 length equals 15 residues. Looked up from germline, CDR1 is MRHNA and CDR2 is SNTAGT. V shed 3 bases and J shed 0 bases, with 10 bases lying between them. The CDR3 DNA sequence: TGTGCCAGCAGTGAAGAGGGCGGGAGCACAGATACGCAGTATTTT. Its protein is CASSEEGGSTDTQYF.

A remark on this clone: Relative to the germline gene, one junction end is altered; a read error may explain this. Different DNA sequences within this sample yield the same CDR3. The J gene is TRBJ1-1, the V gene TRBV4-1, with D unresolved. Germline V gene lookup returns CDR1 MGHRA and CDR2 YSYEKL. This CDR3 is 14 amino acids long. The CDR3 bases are TGCGCCAGCAGCCAAGGAGGGTCGAACACTGAGGCTTTCTTT. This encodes CASSQGGSNTEAFF.

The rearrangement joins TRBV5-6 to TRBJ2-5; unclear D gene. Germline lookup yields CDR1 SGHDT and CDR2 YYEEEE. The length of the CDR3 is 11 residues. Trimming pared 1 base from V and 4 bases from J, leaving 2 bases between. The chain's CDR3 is CASSLLETQYF. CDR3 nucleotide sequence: TGTGCCAGCAGCTTGTTAGAGACCCAGTACTTC.

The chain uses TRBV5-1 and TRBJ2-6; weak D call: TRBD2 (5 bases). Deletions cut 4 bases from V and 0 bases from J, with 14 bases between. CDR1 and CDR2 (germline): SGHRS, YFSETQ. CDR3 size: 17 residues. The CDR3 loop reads CASSPRAGNSGANVLTF. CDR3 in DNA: TGCGCCAGCAGCCCTCGGGCCGGGAACTCTGGGGCCAACGTCCTGACTTTC.